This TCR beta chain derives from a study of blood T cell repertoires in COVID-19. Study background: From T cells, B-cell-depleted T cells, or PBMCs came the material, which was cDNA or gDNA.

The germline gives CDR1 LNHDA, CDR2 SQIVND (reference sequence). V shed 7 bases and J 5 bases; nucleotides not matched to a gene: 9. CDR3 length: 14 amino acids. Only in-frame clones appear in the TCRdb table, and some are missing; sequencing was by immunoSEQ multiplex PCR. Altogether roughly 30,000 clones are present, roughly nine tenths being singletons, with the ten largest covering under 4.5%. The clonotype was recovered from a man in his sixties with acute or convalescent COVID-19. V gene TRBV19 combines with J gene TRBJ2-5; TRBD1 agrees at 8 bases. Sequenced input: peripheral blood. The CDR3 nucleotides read TGTGCCAGTATCGGGCGGGGACAGGAGGAGACCCAGTACTTC. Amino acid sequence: CASIGRGQEETQYF.